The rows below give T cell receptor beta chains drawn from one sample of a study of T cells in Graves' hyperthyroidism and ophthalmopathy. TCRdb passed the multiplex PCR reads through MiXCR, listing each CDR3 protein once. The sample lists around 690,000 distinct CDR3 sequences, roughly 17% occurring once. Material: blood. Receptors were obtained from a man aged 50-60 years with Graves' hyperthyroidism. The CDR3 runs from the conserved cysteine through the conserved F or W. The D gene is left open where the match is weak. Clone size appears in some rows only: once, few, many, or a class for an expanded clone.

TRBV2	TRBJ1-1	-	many	TGTGCCAGCAGTGAAAGAAACACTGAAGCTTTCTTT	CASSERNTEAFF
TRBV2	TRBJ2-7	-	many	TGTGCCAGCAGTGAAATCGGAAACGAGCAGTACTTC	CASSEIGNEQYF
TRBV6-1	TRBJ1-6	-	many	TGTGCCAGCAGTGAAGAATCGACAGCCTATAATTCACCCCTCCACTTT	CASSEESTAYNSPLHF
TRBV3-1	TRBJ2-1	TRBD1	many	TGTGCCAGCAGCCCGGGGACAGGAGGGGTTTACAATGAGCAGTTCTTC	CASSPGTGGVYNEQFF
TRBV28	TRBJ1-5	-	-	TGTGCCACCGATGGACGGATGAATCAGCCCCAGCATTTT	CATDGRMNQPQHF
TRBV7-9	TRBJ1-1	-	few	TGTGCCAGCAGCAACCGACCGGAGGCGGGGGCTGAAGCTTTCTTT	CASSNRPEAGAEAFF
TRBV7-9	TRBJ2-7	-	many	TGTGCCAGCAGCTTCGCGTTGTCCTCCTACGAGCAGTACTTC	CASSFALSSYEQYF
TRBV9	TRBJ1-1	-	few	TGTGCCAGCAGCGTAGAACAGCTGAACACTGAAGCTTTCTTT	CASSVEQLNTEAFF
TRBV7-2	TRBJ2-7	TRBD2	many	TGTGCCAGCAGCTTCGAGGGACTAGCGGGATTTGAGCAGTACTTC	CASSFEGLAGFEQYF
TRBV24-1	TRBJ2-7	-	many	TGTGCCACCAGTGACTCGCAGGGATCTACGGCCTACGAGCAGTACTTC	CATSDSQGSTAYEQYF
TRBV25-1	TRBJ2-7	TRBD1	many	TGTGCCAGCAGTAACACGGGAACAGGGGGCGGCTACGAGCAGTACTTC	CASSNTGTGGGYEQYF
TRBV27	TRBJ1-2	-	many	TGTGCCAGCAGTTTATACGCTGTCGGTGGCGCGAACTATGGCTACACCTTC	CASSLYAVGGANYGYTF
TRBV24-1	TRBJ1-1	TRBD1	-	TGTGCCACCAGCGGACAGGGATTGAACACTGAAGCTTTCTTT	CATSGQGLNTEAFF
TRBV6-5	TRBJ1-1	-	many	TGTGCCAGCAGTTACCGGACAAGGGTGAACACTGAAGCTTTCTTT	CASSYRTRVNTEAFF
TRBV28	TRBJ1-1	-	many	TGTGCCAGCAGCCCAAACTCTGACAGGACCACTGAAGCTTTCTTT	CASSPNSDRTTEAFF
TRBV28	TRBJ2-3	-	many	TGTGCCAGCAGTTCACAGGGACCAGGCACAGATACGCAGTATTTT	CASSSQGPGTDTQYF
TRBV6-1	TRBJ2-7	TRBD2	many	TGTGCCAGCAACCCAGGGAGCGGGAGCTCCTACGAGCAGTACTTC	CASNPGSGSSYEQYF
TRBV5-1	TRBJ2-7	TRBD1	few	TGCGCCAGCAGCTTCGGGTTCGGGACAGGGGACTACGAGCAGTACTTC	CASSFGFGTGDYEQYF
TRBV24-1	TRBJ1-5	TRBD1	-	TGTGCCACCGCGGACAGGGATCAAGGTAGCAATCAGCCCCAGCATTTT	CATADRDQGSNQPQHF
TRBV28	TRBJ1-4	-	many	TGTGCCAGCAGTTTAGAGTTTAGGACACGCGAAAAACTGTTTTTT	CASSLEFRTREKLFF
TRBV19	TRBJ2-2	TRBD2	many	TGTGCCAGTAAAGCGGGAGTAGGGACCGGGGAGCTGTTTTTT	CASKAGVGTGELFF
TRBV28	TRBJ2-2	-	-	TGTGCCAGCAGGGGAGGGGGTGGGAAGACCGGGGAGCTGTTTTTT	CASRGGGGKTGELFF
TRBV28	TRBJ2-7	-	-	TGTGCCAGCAGTCAAGACAAGTCCTACGAGCAGTACTTC	CASSQDKSYEQYF
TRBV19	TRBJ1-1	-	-	TGTGCCAGTAGTATGCGGGGAACTGAAGCTTTCTTT	CASSMRGTEAFF
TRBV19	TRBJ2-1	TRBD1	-	TGTGCCAGTAATACTCCGGGTTTGGGACAGGCGGAAAAGTTCTTC	CASNTPGLGQAEKFF
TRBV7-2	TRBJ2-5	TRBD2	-	TGTGCCAGCAGCCTGGCGGGTTTACGACGGGGGGGCCTTCAAGAGACCCAGTACTTC	CASSLAGLRRGGLQETQYF
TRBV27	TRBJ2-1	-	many	TGTGCCAGCAGTCAGAGGGAGAATGGCAATGAGCAGTTCTTC	CASSQRENGNEQFF
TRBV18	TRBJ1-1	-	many	TGTGCCAGCTCACCACCCGCAGGGATGAACACTGAAGCTTTCTTT	CASSPPAGMNTEAFF
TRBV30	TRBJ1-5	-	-	TGTGCCTGGAGTGACTTGGGACGGGGGGATCCCCAGCATTTT	CAWSDLGRGDPQHF
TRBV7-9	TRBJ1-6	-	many	TGTGCCAGCAGCCTAAGAAGGGGGGCTAATTCACCCCTCCACTTT	CASSLRRGANSPLHF
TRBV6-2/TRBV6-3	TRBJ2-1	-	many	TGTGCCAGTAGCGGCTACTCCTACAATGAGCAGTTCTTC	CASSGYSYNEQFF
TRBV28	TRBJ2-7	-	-	TGTGCCAGCAGTCAGGCAGACTACGAGCAGTACTTC	CASSQADYEQYF
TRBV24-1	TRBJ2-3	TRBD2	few	TGTGCCACCAGCTCTGGGACTAGCGGGACAGATACGCAGTATTTT	CATSSGTSGTDTQYF
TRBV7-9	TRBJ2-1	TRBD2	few	TGTGCCAGCAGCCAAACTAGCGGGAGCCTTACGGATGAGCAGTTCTTC	CASSQTSGSLTDEQFF
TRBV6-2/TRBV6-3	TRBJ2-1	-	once	TGTGCCAGCAGTTACTCCGATTTAGACGGACGCTCCTACAATGAGCAGTTCTTC	CASSYSDLDGRSYNEQFF
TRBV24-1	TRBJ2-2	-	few	TGTGCCGCACAACCGGGACTTGCGAACACCGGGGAGCTGTTTTTT	CAAQPGLANTGELFF
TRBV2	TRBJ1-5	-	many	TGTGCCAGCAGTGCCGGCGGTAGGGGGTTTGGGCCCCAGCATTTT	CASSAGGRGFGPQHF